These 29 T cell receptor beta chains were all obtained from the same sample, sequenced in a study of T cell responses to AZD1222 COVID-19 vaccine. TCRdb's table, derived via immunoSEQ multiplex PCR, lists solely in-frame clones and lacks some. The sample consists of 70,000 to 85,000 clones, roughly four fifths of them appearing once. Material: peripheral blood, obtained 28 days after the second AZD1222 dose. The receptors originated from an adult who received the AZD1222 COVID-19 vaccine.

This rearrangement joins TRBV6-4 to TRBJ1-6; no reliable D call. Between the trimmed V and J ends, which lost 3 bases and 6 bases, there was a span of 9 bases. Germline CDR1 and CDR2: MRHNA and SNTAGT. The CDR3 has 14 residues. The CDR3 coding sequence is TGTGCCAGCAGTGAGAACGGGCGTAATTCACCCCTCCACTTT. It yields the protein CASSENGRNSPLHF.

This sequence joins TRBV28 and TRBJ2-7; 9 bases match TRBD2. This CDR3 has 15 amino acids. V was clipped by 8 bases and J by 1 base; unmatched bases: 9. Germline lookup yields CDR1 MDHEN and CDR2 SYDVKM. The CDR3 DNA follows: TGTGCCAGCCGGTCCGGTAGCGGGAGATCCTACGAGCAGTACTTC. It encodes CASRSGSGRSYEQYF.

The J gene is TRBJ2-3, the V gene TRBV6-5; D ambiguous. The CDR3 length is 12 residues. Germline lookup yields CDR1 MNHEY and CDR2 SVGAGI. V gave up 7 bases and J gave up 6 bases, with 11 bases separating them. CDR3 coding DNA: TGTGCCAGCACGGCCCGGCCGGATACGCAGTATTTT. This translates into CASTARPDTQYF.

The J gene is TRBJ2-2, the V gene TRBV5-1; 10 positions match TRBD1. Germline V CDR1 and CDR2: SGHRS, YFSETQ. This CDR3 comprises 16 residues. V dropped 1 base and J dropped 5; count of bases not matched to a gene: 5. In DNA, the CDR3 is TGCGCCAGCAGCTTGAGTGTGGGACAGGGGACCGGGGAGCTGTTTTTT. This translates into CASSLSVGQGTGELFF.

The chain combines TRBV18 with TRBJ1-1, with D unclear. V was cut by 3 bases and J by 2 bases, with 7 bases left in between. Germline lookup yields CDR1 KGHSH and CDR2 LQKENI. This CDR3 region has 13 residues. CDR3 in amino acids: CASSPSDNTEAFF. In DNA, the CDR3 is TGTGCCAGCTCACCGTCCGATAACACTGAAGCTTTCTTT.

This clone was seen only a few times. The rearrangement uses TRBV30 and TRBJ2-1; 8 bases are shared with TRBD2. The J segment lost 7 bases and the V segment lost 0 bases, leaving 20 bases of the junction unmatched. Germline V CDR1 and CDR2: GTSNPN, SVGIG (reference sequence). This CDR3 has 19 residues. For the CDR3, the DNA is TGTGCCTGGAGTGTAGAGTTTCGGTTAGCGGGGCGCGTGGGGAATGAGCAGTTCTTC. Translated, it gives CAWSVEFRLAGRVGNEQFF.

The rearrangement links TRBV7-2 to TRBJ2-3; tentative D call: TRBD1 (6 bases). CDR1 is SGHTA, CDR2 FQGNSA, per germline. This CDR3 spans 15 amino acids. Between the trimmed V and J ends, which lost 2 bases and 6 bases, there was a span of 15 bases. CDR3 protein: CASSLQGTNPDTQYF. The CDR3 coding sequence is TGTGCCAGCAGCTTACAGGGGACAAATCCGGATACGCAGTATTTT. The full variable domain, rest sourced from reference TRBV7-2 and TRBJ2-3, is GAGVSQSPSNKVTEKGKDVELRCDPISGHTALYWYRQSLGQGLEFLIYFQGNSAPDKSGLPSDRFSAERTGGSVSTLTIQRTQQEDSAVYLCASSLQGTNPDTQYFGPGTRLTVL.

The V call is TRBV28, the J call TRBJ1-5; D is unresolved. CDR3 size: 15 residues. Trimming stripped 3 bases from V and 1 base from J, with 10 bases between. Looked up from germline, CDR1 is MDHEN and CDR2 is SYDVKM. The CDR3 is CASSFGGISNQPQHF. CDR3 coding DNA: TGTGCCAGCAGTTTTGGAGGGATAAGCAATCAGCCCCAGCATTTT.

CDR3 sequence: CASSLDRSNEKLFF. The CDR3 nucleotides are TGTGCCAGCAGTTTGGACAGGAGTAATGAAAAACTGTTTTTT. The rearrangement links TRBV28 to TRBJ1-4; 7 nucleotides match TRBD1. Germline CDR1 MDHEN, CDR2 SYDVKM. V lost 3 bases and J lost 4; bases outside the gene matches: 2. CDR3 length: 14 amino acids. Drawing the rest from reference TRBV28 and TRBJ1-4, the complete variable domain is DVKVTQSSRYLVKRTGEKVFLECVQDMDHENMFWYRQDPGLGLRLIYFSYDVKMKEKGDIPEGYSVSREKKERFSLILESASTNQTSMYLCASSLDRSNEKLFFGSGTQLSVL.

The rearrangement uses TRBV7-6 and TRBJ2-5; D possibly corresponds to TRBD1 (6 bases). Germline CDR1 is SGHVS and CDR2 is FNYEAQ. V lost 0 bases and J 2 bases, leaving 13 bases between the germline ends. The CDR3 is 16 residues long. CDR3 in DNA: TGTGCCAGCAGCTTAGCCAGGGGCCAGGGGCAAGAGACCCAGTACTTC. Its translation is CASSLARGQGQETQYF. The full variable domain, its missing parts supplied by reference TRBV7-6 and TRBJ2-5, is GAGVSQSPRYKVTKRGQDVALRCDPISGHVSLYWYRQALGQGPEFLTYFNYEAQQDKSGLPNDRFSAERPEGSISTLTIQRTEQRDSAMYRCASSLARGQGQETQYFGPGTRLLVL.

V and J are TRBV7-2 and TRBJ2-7; perhaps TRBD1 as D (5 bases). The ends were cut back, 6 bases at V and 3 bases at J, with 9 bases in the middle. The CDR3 spans 12 residues. Germline V gives CDR1 SGHTA, CDR2 FQGNSA. CDR3 protein: CASRLDSYEQYF. CDR3 nucleotides: TGTGCCAGCAGGCTTGACAGCTACGAGCAGTACTTC.

The V call is TRBV7-3, the J call TRBJ2-1; 10 bases line up with TRBD2. The germline gives CDR1 SGHTA, CDR2 FQGTGA. V lost 2 bases and J lost 8; bases outside the gene matches: 9. The CDR3 length is 16 residues. The CDR3 bases are TGTGCCAGCAGCTTATATCCGGCTAGCGGGAGCCATGAGCAGTTCTTC. This gives the protein CASSLYPASGSHEQFF.

The gene calls are TRBV9 and TRBJ2-5, with D possibly TRBD1 on 6 matching bases. The germline V gene encodes CDR1 SGDLS and CDR2 YYNGEE. Trimming cost V 3 bases and J 5 bases, with 14 bases left between them. This CDR3 comprises 14 residues. This CDR3 reads CASSAAGVGETQYF. Written as DNA, the CDR3 is TGTGCCAGCAGCGCCGCAGGGGTAGGGGAGACCCAGTACTTC.

The V gene is TRBV30, the J gene TRBJ1-6; no clear D. This CDR3 contains 13 residues. Germline V gene sequence: CDR1 GTSNPN, CDR2 SVGIG (reference sequence). V lost 7 bases to trimming and J lost 12 bases, with 19 bases between them. CDR3 in DNA: TGTGCCTCCCAGCCGGCGGGATACCTACCCCTCCACTTT. Amino acids: CASQPAGYLPLHF.

This clone was counted between two and nine times. The V and J genes are TRBV5-8 and TRBJ2-5; 8 bases map to TRBD1. Germline V gives CDR1 SGHTS, CDR2 YDEGEE. The CDR3 consists of 14 residues. V lost 0 bases and J lost 2; bases outside the gene matches: 0. Here the CDR3 DNA reads TGTGCCAGCAGCTTGGACAGGGGGCAAGAGACCCAGTACTTC. Protein: CASSLDRGQETQYF.

CDR3 bases: TGTGCCAGCAGTTTATCCATGGGAGGAGATACGCAGTATTTT. This translates into CASSLSMGGDTQYF. The V gene is TRBV27, the J gene TRBJ2-3; tentative D call: TRBD2 (6 bases). V was trimmed by 0 bases and J by 5 bases, leaving 9 bases between them. Germline V gene sequence: CDR1 MNHEY, CDR2 SMNVEV (reference sequence). The CDR3 runs 14 residues.

This clone has just one count. The gene calls are TRBV29-1 and TRBJ2-7; 8 bases fit TRBD1. The CDR3 spans 13 residues. V shed 7 bases, J shed 6 bases, and the junction held 11 bases outside the gene matches. Germline V gene sequence: CDR1 SQVTM, CDR2 ANQGSEA. The CDR3 spells CSGGQGTSGEQYF. DNA of the CDR3: TGCAGCGGTGGACAGGGCACCTCTGGCGAGCAGTACTTC.

The gene calls are TRBV11-3 and TRBJ2-7; TRBD1 agrees at 7 bases. The CDR3 totals 15 residues. The J segment lost 3 bases and the V segment lost 1 base, leaving 6 bases of the junction unmatched. Per germline, CDR1 SGHNT and CDR2 YENEEA. The CDR3 here is CASSLGPRGNYEQYF. The CDR3 nucleotides read TGTGCCAGCAGCTTAGGTCCCAGGGGGAACTACGAGCAGTACTTC.

The chain is built from TRBV19 and TRBJ1-5, with TRBD1 matching over 9 bases. Per the germline V gene, CDR1 is LNHDA and CDR2 is SQIVND (reference sequence). V was pared by 8 bases and J by 5 bases, with 7 bases of the junction left unmatched. The CDR3 contains 14 residues. The CDR3 sequence: CASRYGTGHQPQHF. Written as DNA, the CDR3 is TGTGCCAGTCGGTACGGGACAGGGCATCAGCCCCAGCATTTT.

The chain combines TRBV28 with TRBJ1-5, with TRBD1 identical over 7 bases. The CDR3 totals 16 residues. After removal of 3 bases from V and 6 bases from J, the junction contained 11 bases not matched to a gene. Germline CDR1 MDHEN, CDR2 SYDVKM. The CDR3 is CASSFVELSGGQPQHF. The CDR3 region has the DNA TGTGCCAGCAGTTTCGTAGAATTATCAGGGGGTCAGCCCCAGCATTTT.

The chain combines TRBV14 with TRBJ1-1, with D unresolved. The V end was cut by 3 bases, the J end by 0 bases, with 5 bases between. The germline V gene encodes CDR1 SGHDN and CDR2 FVKESK. The CDR3 contains 13 residues. CDR3 nucleotides: TGTGCCAGCAGCCAGCTTTTGAACACTGAAGCTTTCTTT. Translated: CASSQLLNTEAFF.

There are many counts of this clone. J is TRBJ1-4 and V is TRBV5-4; possibly TRBD1 for D (5 bases). The CDR3 runs to 14 residues. V lost 0 bases and J lost 6, with 9 bases in between. Per germline, CDR1 SGHNT and CDR2 YYREEE (reference sequence). The CDR3 protein is CASSLEVGDEKLFF. In DNA form, the CDR3 reads TGTGCCAGCAGCTTGGAGGTGGGGGATGAAAAACTGTTTTTT.

This rearrangement joins TRBV7-3 to TRBJ2-1; TRBD2 aligns across 7 bases. This CDR3 region has 13 residues. The V segment lost 5 bases and the J segment 7 bases; nucleotides outside the gene matches: 5. The germline V gene has CDR1 SGHTA and CDR2 FQGTGA. CDR3 region: CASSLLGGNEQFF. The CDR3 bases are TGTGCCAGCAGCCTCCTCGGGGGGAATGAGCAGTTCTTC. The variable domain in full, completed from reference TRBV7-3 and TRBJ2-1, reads GAGVSQTPSNKVTEKGKYVELRCDPISGHTALYWYRQSLGQGPEFLIYFQGTGAADDSGLPNDRFFAVRPEGSVSTLKIQRTERGDSAVYLCASSLLGGNEQFFGPGTRLTVL.

Details on this clone: The sample holds other DNA sequences that translate to the same CDR3. V usage is TRBV28 and J usage is TRBJ2-7; D is unresolved. Germline V gives CDR1 MDHEN, CDR2 SYDVKM. CDR3 length: 11 amino acids. V dropped 2 bases and J dropped 5 bases, with 4 bases sitting between them. DNA of the CDR3: TGTGCCAGCAGTTTAGTCAACGAGCAGTACTTC. As protein: CASSLVNEQYF. The full variable domain, its missing parts supplied by reference TRBV28 and TRBJ2-7, is DVKVTQSSRYLVKRTGEKVFLECVQDMDHENMFWYRQDPGLGLRLIYFSYDVKMKEKGDIPEGYSVSREKKERFSLILESASTNQTSMYLCASSLVNEQYFGPGTRLTVT.

The V and J genes are TRBV6-5 and TRBJ2-2, with TRBD1 matching 8 bases. Trimming at V came to 6 bases and at J to 3 bases, leaving 3 bases not matched to a gene. The CDR3 is 14 residues long. The V gene's germline CDR1 is MNHEY and CDR2 SVGAGI. CDR3 DNA: TGTGCCAGCAGCCCGGACAGGGACACCGGGGAGCTGTTTTTT. Protein sequence: CASSPDRDTGELFF.

V is TRBV12-5 and J is TRBJ1-1, with a tentative D call TRBD1 (6 bases). Germline CDR1 LGHNT, CDR2 FRNRAP. Trimming left V 2 bases short and J 10 bases short, with 20 bases between. The CDR3 length is 15 residues. The DNA of the CDR3 is TGTGCTAGTGGTTTGCCTACAGGACGGAGGGGGGGAGCTTTCTTT. Translating it yields CASGLPTGRRGGAFF.

The J gene is TRBJ2-1, the V gene TRBV20-1, with a tentative D call TRBD2 (6 bases). The CDR3 extends over 14 amino acids. V shed 3 bases and J shed 6 bases, with 15 bases lying between them. CDR1 and CDR2 from the germline V gene are DFQATT and SNEGSKA (reference sequence). CDR3 region: CSASFQRVSNEQFF. The CDR3 DNA follows: TGCAGTGCTAGTTTCCAGCGGGTCTCCAATGAGCAGTTCTTC.

The chain carries TRBV6-5 and TRBJ1-4; no definite D call. Trimming removed 4 bases at V and 8 bases at J, with 11 bases between. The CDR3 totals 13 residues. Germline loops: CDR1 MNHEY, CDR2 SVGAGI. The CDR3, as DNA: TGTGCCAGCAGTTCAGAATTACGGGAAAAACTGTTTTTT. Its translation: CASSSELREKLFF.

This clone was seen only once. This chain connects TRBV12-3 or TRBV12-4 to TRBJ1-1, with a possible D match to TRBD1 (5 bases). V lost 7 bases to trimming and J lost 3 bases, with 12 bases between them. The CDR3 totals 13 residues. The CDR3 nucleotides read TGTGCCAGCACCTCGGGGGGGGACACTGAAGCTTTCTTT. This gives the protein CASTSGGDTEAFF.